This TCR beta chain was obtained from a study of CD8+CD57+ T cells in acquired aplastic anemia. The use of genomic DNA as template underpinned the TCR beta VDJ and CDR3 profiling. TCRdb recomputed calls from the reads with MiXCR, one row per CDR3 protein. The sample holds roughly 170,000 distinct CDR3 sequences, less than 50% seen once. There are 15 residues in the CDR3. Germline CDR1 reads SGHTA; CDR2 reads FQGTGA. V lost 5 bases and J lost 4; bases outside the gene matches: 7. This clonotype was recorded many times. Patients who underwent sequencing had shown CD8+CD57+ cell expansion by flow cytometry.

The chain links TRBV7-3 to TRBJ2-1; 8 positions agree with TRBD2. The receptor comes from a human donor with aplastic anemia. Sequenced material: sorted CD4+, CD8+, or CD8+CD57+ T cells (not recorded which) from PBMCs. In DNA, the CDR3 is TGTGCCAGCAGCACAGGACTAGCCCAATACAATGAGCAGTTCTTC. Protein: CASSTGLAQYNEQFF.